These 20 T cell receptor beta chains were all obtained from the same sample, sequenced in a study of blood T cell repertoires in COVID-19. The repertoire was sequenced with immunoSEQ multiplex PCR; TCRdb's copy has only in-frame clones and lacks some. The sample carries more than 80,000 clones, roughly 88% recorded once. The specimen sequenced was peripheral blood. The source is a woman of 80 years or more with active or convalescent COVID-19.

This chain uses TRBV3-1 (or the pseudogene TRBV3-2) with TRBJ1-4, with TRBD1 matching 8 bases. V shed 1 base and J 4 bases; nucleotides not matched to a gene: 5. Germline values: CDR1 LGHDT, CDR2 YNNKEL (reference sequence). CDR3 length: 16 amino acids. CDR3 in DNA: TGTGCCAGCAGCCAAGTTTCCGGGACAGGTAATGAAAAACTGTTTTTT. Its translation: CASSQVSGTGNEKLFF.

The genes are TRBV15 and TRBJ2-3; TRBD2 aligns across 13 bases. The junction had 7 bases not matched to a gene; V was cut back by 3 bases and J by 4 bases. The CDR3 length is 17 residues. Germline CDR1 and CDR2: LNHNV and YYDKDF (reference sequence). For the CDR3, the DNA is TGTGCCACCAGCAGTAGACTAGCGGGAGGATGGTCAGATACGCAGTATTTT. This translates into CATSSRLAGGWSDTQYF. Full variable domain (remainder filled in from reference TRBV15 and TRBJ2-3): DAMVIQNPRYQVTQFGKPVTLSCSQTLNHNVMYWYQQKSSQAPKLLFHYYDKDFNNEADTPDNFQSRRPNTSFCFLDIRSPGLGDTAMYLCATSSRLAGGWSDTQYFGPGTRLTVL.

V is TRBV19 and J is TRBJ1-1; 9 nucleotides match TRBD1. The CDR3 consists of 14 residues. The germline CDR1 and CDR2 sequences are LNHDA and SQIVND (reference sequence). Losses at the gene ends were 2 bases for V and 6 bases for J; bases not matched to a gene: 4. The CDR3 sequence is CASSIMGTGPEAFF. For the CDR3, the DNA is TGTGCCAGTAGTATAATGGGGACAGGGCCTGAAGCTTTCTTT.

The J gene is TRBJ2-5, the V gene TRBV7-2; D is possibly TRBD2 (6 bases). Germline V gives CDR1 SGHTA, CDR2 FQGNSA. The CDR3 has 13 residues. Deletions cut 2 bases from V and 11 bases from J, with 15 bases between. The CDR3 loop is CASSLPTSRVQYF. The CDR3 DNA reads TGTGCCAGCAGCTTACCGACTAGTCGGGTGCAGTACTTC.

The rearrangement uses TRBV27 and TRBJ2-7; 10 bases are a match to TRBD2. CDR3 length: 15 amino acids. Per the germline V gene, CDR1 is MNHEY and CDR2 is SMNVEV (reference sequence). The V segment lost 4 bases and the J segment 1 base; nucleotides outside the gene matches: 4. CDR3 DNA: TGTGCCAGCAGTTCCCTAGCGGGAGCATCCTACGAGCAGTACTTC. It yields the protein CASSSLAGASYEQYF.

This chain links TRBV27 with TRBJ2-6; 11 nucleotides agree with TRBD1. The V gene's germline CDR1 is MNHEY and CDR2 SMNVEV (reference sequence). V lost 6 bases, J lost 0 bases, and 7 bases stayed unmatched. This CDR3 is built from 18 residues. The CDR3 spells CASRPSGTGGSGANVLTF. The CDR3 nucleotides read TGTGCCAGCAGACCATCCGGGACAGGGGGCTCTGGGGCCAACGTCCTGACTTTC.

This clone was seen only once. The chain couples TRBV28 to TRBJ1-2; no clear D. V dropped 6 bases and J dropped 5 bases, with 13 bases sitting between them. Germline V gives CDR1 MDHEN, CDR2 SYDVKM. This CDR3 contains 13 residues. The CDR3 coding sequence is TGTGCCAGCAGGGACTCCCGGACGTATGGCTACACCTTC. This translates into CASRDSRTYGYTF.

Many counts were recorded for this clone. The chain has TRBV7-2 and TRBJ1-1; 8 bases match TRBD1. The CDR3 length is 14 residues. CDR1 is SGHTA and CDR2 is FQGNSA in the germline V gene. Trimming removed 6 bases from V and 5 bases from J; junction bases left unmatched: 8. The CDR3 DNA follows: TGTGCCAGCAGTCCGGGGACAGGATGGACTGAAGCTTTCTTT. Encoded protein: CASSPGTGWTEAFF.

The chain combines TRBV6-2 or TRBV6-3 with TRBJ1-1; D may be TRBD1 (5 bases). From germline, CDR1 is MNHEY and CDR2 SVGEGT. Between the trimmed V and J ends, which lost 4 bases and 0 bases, there was a span of 15 bases. The CDR3 totals 16 residues. CDR3 DNA sequence: TGTGCCAGCAGTTTCCCCCTGGCAGGGATGAACACTGAAGCTTTCTTT. It codes for CASSFPLAGMNTEAFF.

The chain is built from TRBV19 and TRBJ1-1, with D perhaps matching TRBD1 (5 bases). Germline CDR1 reads LNHDA; CDR2 reads SQIVND (reference sequence). This CDR3 region has 14 residues. Trimming took 6 bases from V and 1 from J, leaving 12 bases between them. CDR3 loop: CASSMNRGNTEAFF. The CDR3 DNA reads TGTGCCAGTAGCATGAATAGGGGGAACACTGAAGCTTTCTTT.

V gene TRBV6-5 combines with J gene TRBJ2-3, with D perhaps matching TRBD1 (5 bases). Trimming cost V 6 bases and J 5 bases, with 15 bases left between them. The CDR3 has 14 residues. Germline CDR1 MNHEY, CDR2 SVGAGI. For the CDR3, the DNA is TGTGCCAGCAGCCCGGACACAAGGAGAGATACGCAGTATTTT. Its protein product is CASSPDTRRDTQYF.

The chain employs TRBV28 and TRBJ2-7; the D gene is possibly TRBD1 (6 bases). From germline, CDR1 is MDHEN and CDR2 SYDVKM. V shed 6 bases and J shed 3 bases, with 12 bases lying between them. The length of the CDR3 is 13 residues. The CDR3 protein is CASSPGQIYEQYF. CDR3 coding DNA: TGTGCCAGCAGCCCGGGACAAATCTACGAGCAGTACTTC.

This clone has just one count. This chain connects TRBV15 to TRBJ2-5; 10 bases are shared with TRBD1. Trimming removed 3 bases from V and 5 bases from J; junction bases left unmatched: 3. The CDR3 has 14 residues. The germline V gene encodes CDR1 LNHNV and CDR2 YYDKDF (reference sequence). CDR3: CATSRTGGLETQYF. The CDR3 region has the DNA TGTGCCACCAGCAGGACAGGGGGCCTGGAGACCCAGTACTTC.

V is TRBV5-1 and J is TRBJ2-1, with 9 bases fitting TRBD2. The germline V gene encodes CDR1 SGHRS and CDR2 YFSETQ. The V segment lost 0 bases and the J segment 8 bases; nucleotides outside the gene matches: 6. The CDR3 has 15 amino acids. The CDR3 sequence: CASSLGGRAGYEQFF. The CDR3 DNA reads TGCGCCAGCAGCTTGGGCGGGAGGGCCGGGTATGAGCAGTTCTTC.

This clone was recorded a few times. The J gene is TRBJ1-1, the V gene TRBV13, with no clear D. This CDR3 has 15 amino acids. In germline, CDR1 is PRHDT, CDR2 FYEKMQ (reference sequence). V lost 4 bases and J 4 bases, leaving 16 bases between the germline ends. The CDR3 sequence: CASSYPRIRSTEAFF. CDR3 bases: TGTGCCAGCAGCTACCCCAGGATACGGTCCACTGAAGCTTTCTTT.

The rearrangement uses TRBV28 and TRBJ1-1; D may be TRBD1 (5 bases). The CDR3 is 14 amino acids. V gave up 3 bases and J gave up 5 bases, with 13 bases separating them. Germline V gives CDR1 MDHEN, CDR2 SYDVKM. CDR3 bases: TGTGCCAGCAGTTTTCCAGGGTTGAGGACTGAAGCTTTCTTT. Its protein is CASSFPGLRTEAFF.

The rearrangement joins TRBV5-1 to TRBJ2-5; 8 bases align to TRBD1. The trim removed 4 bases at V and 4 bases at J, leaving 12 bases unmatched. The CDR3 is 16 residues long. Germline V gene sequence: CDR1 SGHRS, CDR2 YFSETQ. The CDR3 sequence is CASSLPRKDRVETQYF. CDR3 in DNA: TGCGCCAGCAGCCTACCGAGAAAGGACAGGGTAGAGACCCAGTACTTC.

The rearrangement links TRBV5-1 to TRBJ2-5; TRBD2 aligns across 10 bases. The ends lost 5 bases at V and 4 bases at J; junction bases unmatched: 11. CDR1 and CDR2 from the germline V gene are SGHRS and YFSETQ. This CDR3 has 16 residues. The CDR3 is CASSTRERGGRETQYF. The CDR3 DNA follows: TGCGCCAGCAGTACTCGGGAGCGGGGGGGCCGAGAGACCCAGTACTTC.

This clone was seen a single time. The junction departs from germline at one end; a sequencing error may be responsible. J is TRBJ2-7 and V is TRBV7-2; 7 bases line up with TRBD1. This CDR3 has 12 amino acids. Per the germline V gene, CDR1 is SGHTA and CDR2 is FQGNSA. CDR3: CASSHTGARSLF. Written as DNA, the CDR3 is TGTGCCAGCAGTCATACAGGGGCCAGGTCCCTCTTC.

The chain uses TRBV7-8 and TRBJ1-2; maybe TRBD1 (6 bases). CDR1 and CDR2 (germline): SGHVS, FQNEAQ. This CDR3 region has 15 residues. The V and J ends lost 5 bases and 7 bases respectively, with 20 bases between them. The CDR3 DNA sequence: TGTGCCAGCAGCCCCCAGGGGAGACAGTCGGGTGGCTACACCTTC. It specifies CASSPQGRQSGGYTF.